A selection of T cell receptor beta chains follows, all from one sample in a study of Ad26.COV2.S vaccination and SARS-CoV-2 variants. Only in-frame clones appear in the TCRdb table, and some are missing; sequencing was by immunoSEQ multiplex PCR. The sample lists hundreds of thousands of clones, about 88% occurring once. The sample was peripheral blood, taken in a trial of Ad26.COV2.S vaccine versus placebo. Source of these receptors: a person between 18 and 60 years old who received the Ad26.COV2.S COVID-19 vaccine or a placebo. CDR3s leave out the opening cysteine and the closing phenylalanine or tryptophan.

TRBV11-2	ASSLDRWSSYNEQF
TRBV19	ASSIWGESNQPQH
TRBV15	ATSRGPGQSNEKLF
TRBV4-3	ASSLYRGPNQPQH
TRBV27	ASSRDRGRVGYT
TRBV4-1	ASRIMTGPSNTEAF
TRBV12-2	ASRFAFRVGEQY
TRBV6-2/TRBV6-3	ASSYGLANEQF
TRBV7-9	ASSLYDTTEAF
TRBV2	ASRETSGLSYNEQF
TRBV5-1	ASSPSGTGGYEQY